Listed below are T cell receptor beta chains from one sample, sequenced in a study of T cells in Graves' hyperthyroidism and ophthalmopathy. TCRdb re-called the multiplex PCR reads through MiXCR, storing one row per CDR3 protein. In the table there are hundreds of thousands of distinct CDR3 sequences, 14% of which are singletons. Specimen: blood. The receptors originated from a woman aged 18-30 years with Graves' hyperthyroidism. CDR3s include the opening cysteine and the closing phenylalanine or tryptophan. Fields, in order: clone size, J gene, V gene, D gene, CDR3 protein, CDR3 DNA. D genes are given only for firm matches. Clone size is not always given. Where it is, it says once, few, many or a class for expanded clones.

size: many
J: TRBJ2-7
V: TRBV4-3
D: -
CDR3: CASSQELQGGYEQYF
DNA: TGCGCCAGCAGCCAAGAGTTACAGGGTGGTTACGAGCAGTACTTC

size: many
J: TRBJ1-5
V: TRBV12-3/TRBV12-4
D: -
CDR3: CASSAYSNQPQHF
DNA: TGTGCCAGCAGCGCTTATAGCAATCAGCCCCAGCATTTT

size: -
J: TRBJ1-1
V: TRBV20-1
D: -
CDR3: CSARDFGSVTEAFF
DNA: TGCAGTGCTAGAGATTTTGGGTCGGTTACTGAAGCTTTCTTT

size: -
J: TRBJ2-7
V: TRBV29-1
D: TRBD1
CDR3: CSVLRGLSYEQYF
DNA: TGCAGCGTTCTTAGGGGGCTCTCCTACGAGCAGTACTTC

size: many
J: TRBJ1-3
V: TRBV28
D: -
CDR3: CASSLSIGARNTIYF
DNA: TGTGCCAGCAGCCTCTCAATTGGGGCAAGAAACACCATATATTTT

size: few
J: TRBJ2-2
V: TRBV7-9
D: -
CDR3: CASSLFSRNTGELFF
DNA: TGTGCCAGCAGCTTATTCTCCCGGAACACCGGGGAGCTGTTTTTT

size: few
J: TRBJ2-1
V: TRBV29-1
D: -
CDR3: CSVVRNSYNEQFF
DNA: TGCAGCGTTGTCCGAAATTCCTACAATGAGCAGTTCTTC

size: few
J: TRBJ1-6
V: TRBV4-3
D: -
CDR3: CASSQEGTGTFNSPLHF
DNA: TGCGCCAGCAGCCAAGAGGGGACCGGGACATTTAATTCACCCCTCCACTTT

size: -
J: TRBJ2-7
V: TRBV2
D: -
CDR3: CASSGSEQYF
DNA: TGTGCCAGCAGTGGGTCCGAGCAGTACTTC

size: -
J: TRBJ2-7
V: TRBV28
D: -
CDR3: CASWYNEQYF
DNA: TGTGCCAGCTGGTACAATGAGCAGTACTTC

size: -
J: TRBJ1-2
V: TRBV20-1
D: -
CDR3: CSASSRRAKRRYTF
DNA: TGCAGTGCTAGCTCGCGCAGGGCTAAACGTCGCTACACCTTC

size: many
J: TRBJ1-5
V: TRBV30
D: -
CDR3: CAFEGAGASNQPQHF
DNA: TGTGCCTTCGAGGGAGCAGGGGCTAGCAATCAGCCCCAGCATTTT

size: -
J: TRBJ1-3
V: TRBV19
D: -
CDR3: CASSIVNTIYF
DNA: TGTGCCAGTAGTATCGTCAACACCATATATTTT

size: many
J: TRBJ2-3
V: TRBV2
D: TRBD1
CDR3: CASRRTGTDTQYF
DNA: TGTGCCAGCAGACGGACAGGTACAGATACGCAGTATTTT

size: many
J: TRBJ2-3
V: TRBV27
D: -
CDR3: CASTAAGGASTDTQYF
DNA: TGTGCCAGCACCGCGGCAGGGGGGGCTAGCACAGATACGCAGTATTTT

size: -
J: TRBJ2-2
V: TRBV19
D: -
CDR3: CASSIGDRGASNTGELFF
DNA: TGTGCCAGTAGTATAGGAGACCGGGGCGCCTCTAACACCGGGGAGCTGTTTTTT

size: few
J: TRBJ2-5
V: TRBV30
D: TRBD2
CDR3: CAWSSSGGMSYF
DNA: TGTGCCTGGAGTTCGAGCGGGGGGATGAGTTACTTC

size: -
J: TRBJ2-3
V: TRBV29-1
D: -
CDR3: CSVEVGGMDTQYF
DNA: TGCAGCGTTGAAGTCGGGGGCATGGATACGCAGTATTTT

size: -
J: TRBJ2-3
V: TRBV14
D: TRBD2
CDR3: CASSPSSGRGGTQYF
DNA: TGTGCCAGCAGCCCGTCTAGCGGGCGAGGGGGTACGCAGTATTTT

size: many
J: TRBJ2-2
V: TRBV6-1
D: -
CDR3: CASNGQGSTGELFF
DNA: TGTGCCAGCAATGGGCAGGGATCCACCGGGGAGCTGTTTTTT

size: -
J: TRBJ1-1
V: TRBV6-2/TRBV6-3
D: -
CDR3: CASSLTVGRTEAFF
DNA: TGTGCCAGCAGTTTAACAGTCGGGCGCACTGAAGCTTTCTTT

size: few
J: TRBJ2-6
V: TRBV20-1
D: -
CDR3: CSARDSNSGANVLTF
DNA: TGCAGTGCTAGAGATTCCAACTCTGGGGCCAACGTCCTGACTTTC

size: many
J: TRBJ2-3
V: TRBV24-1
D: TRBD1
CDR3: CATSDYRQGTSTDTQYF
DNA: TGTGCCACCAGTGATTATCGACAGGGGACCAGCACAGATACGCAGTATTTT

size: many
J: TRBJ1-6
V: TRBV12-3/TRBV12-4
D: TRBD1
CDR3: CASSLWDTGGTVRSPLHF
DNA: TGTGCCAGCAGTTTATGGGATACAGGGGGTACGGTAAGGTCACCCCTCCACTTT

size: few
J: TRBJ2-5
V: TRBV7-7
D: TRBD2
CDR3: CASSLAGLAGPQYF
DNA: TGTGCTAGCAGCTTAGCCGGACTAGCGGGACCTCAGTACTTC